The text below deals with one T cell receptor beta chain. Its antigen is still unknown. TCRdb reanalysed the reads using MiXCR and keeps one entry per CDR3 protein. The sample has approximately 590,000 distinct CDR3 sequences, almost 40% seen once. The entry originates in a study of T cell repertoires in cytomegalovirus infection. As for the study in general: Recently identified HLA-C-restricted CMV epitopes were used, and well-studied HLA-B-restricted CMV epitopes were used as well.

Germline loops: CDR1 DFQATT, CDR2 SNEGSKA (reference sequence). The CDR3 is made up of 13 amino acids. V shed 1 base and J shed 0 bases, with 7 bases lying between them. The gene calls are TRBV20-1 and TRBJ2-7; D is unresolved. The TCR was taken from a human donor in good health (CMV status not recorded). Some clones in this sample may be carry-over from other donors' samples. The sequences come from cultured PBMCs, collected from culture after CMV antigen stimulation. The CDR3 loop is CSARANPSYEQYF. The CDR3 nucleotides read TGCAGTGCTAGAGCGAACCCCTCCTACGAGCAGTACTTC.